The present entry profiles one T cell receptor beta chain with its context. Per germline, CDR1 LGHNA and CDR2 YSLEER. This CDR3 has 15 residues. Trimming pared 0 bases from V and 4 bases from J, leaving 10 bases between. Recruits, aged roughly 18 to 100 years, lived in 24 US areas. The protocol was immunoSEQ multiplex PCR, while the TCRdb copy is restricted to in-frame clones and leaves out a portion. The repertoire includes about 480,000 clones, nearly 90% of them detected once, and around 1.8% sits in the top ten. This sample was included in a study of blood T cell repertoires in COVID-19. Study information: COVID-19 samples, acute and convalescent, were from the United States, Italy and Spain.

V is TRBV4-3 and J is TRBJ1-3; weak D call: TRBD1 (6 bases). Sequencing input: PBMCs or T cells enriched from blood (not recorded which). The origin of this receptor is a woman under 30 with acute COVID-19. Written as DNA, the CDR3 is TGCGCCAGCAGCCAAGACACAGGGTGGGGAAACACCATATATTTT. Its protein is CASSQDTGWGNTIYF.